This TCR beta chain was identified during a study of Graves' ophthalmopathy and Graves' hyperthyroidism. Over 18 months of follow-up, stable hyperthyroidism required that no ophthalmopathy appear. What supplied the PBMCs was roughly 10 ml of fresh peripheral blood. Germline V lookup: CDR1 LGHNA, CDR2 YNFKEQ. J was trimmed by 0 bases and V by 0 bases; bases with no gene match: 3. The CDR3 consists of 17 residues. The authors amplified TCR beta CDR3 regions from RNA transcripts. After a first-round RT-PCR with HTBI primers, a second-round multiplex PCR was run. Using its own MiXCR run on the multiplex PCR reads, TCRdb lists one record per CDR3 protein. Among hundreds of thousands of distinct CDR3 sequences listed, around a fifth were seen once. Whole-study results and caveats: Classification of ophthalmopathy versus stable hyperthyroidism by a 13-signature model yielded just under 90% sensitivity and 75% to 84% specificity.

This clonotype was seen many times. Its antigen remains unknown. Material for sequencing was peripheral blood. The receptor comes from a woman under 30 with stable Graves' hyperthyroidism. Some clones in this sample may be carry-over from other donors' samples. The chain employs TRBV4-2 and TRBJ2-2, with 8 bases lining up with TRBD2. DNA for the CDR3: TGTGCCAGCAGCCAAGAGGCGGGAGGACCGAACACCGGGGAGCTGTTTTTT. It is translated as CASSQEAGGPNTGELFF.